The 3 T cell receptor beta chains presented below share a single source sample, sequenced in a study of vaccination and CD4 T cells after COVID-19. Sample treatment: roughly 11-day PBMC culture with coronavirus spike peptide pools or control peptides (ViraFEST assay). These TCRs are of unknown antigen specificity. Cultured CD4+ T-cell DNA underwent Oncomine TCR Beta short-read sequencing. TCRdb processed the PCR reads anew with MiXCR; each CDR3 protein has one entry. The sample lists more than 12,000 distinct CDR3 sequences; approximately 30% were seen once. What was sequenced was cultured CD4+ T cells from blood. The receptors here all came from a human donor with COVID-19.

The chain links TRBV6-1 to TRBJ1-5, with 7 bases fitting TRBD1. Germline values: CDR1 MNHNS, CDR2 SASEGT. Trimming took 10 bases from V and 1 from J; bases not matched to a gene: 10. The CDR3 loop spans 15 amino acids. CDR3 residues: CATHLQDRSNQPQHF. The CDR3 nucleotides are TGTGCCACCCATTTGCAGGACAGGAGCAATCAGCCCCAGCATTTT.

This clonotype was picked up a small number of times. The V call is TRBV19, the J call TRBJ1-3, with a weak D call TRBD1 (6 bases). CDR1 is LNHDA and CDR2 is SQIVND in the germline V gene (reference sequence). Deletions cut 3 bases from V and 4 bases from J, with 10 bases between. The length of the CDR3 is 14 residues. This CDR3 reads CASSITGSGNTIYF. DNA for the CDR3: TGTGCCAGTAGTATCACAGGGTCCGGAAACACCATATATTTT.

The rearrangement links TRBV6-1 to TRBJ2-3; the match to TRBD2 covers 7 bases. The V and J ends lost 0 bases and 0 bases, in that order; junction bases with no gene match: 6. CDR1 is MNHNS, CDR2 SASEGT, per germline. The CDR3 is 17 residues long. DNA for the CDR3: TGTGCCAGCAGTGAAGCTGGCCTTAGCGGGAGCACAGATACGCAGTATTTT. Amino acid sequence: CASSEAGLSGSTDTQYF.